The entry that follows covers one TCR beta chain sequence. Its matching antigen is unknown. This sample stems from a study of T cell repertoires in cytomegalovirus infection. The V end was cut by 5 bases, the J end by 6 bases, with 16 bases between. The CDR3 consists of 14 residues. Each CDR3 protein gets one entry after TCRdb re-called the reads with MiXCR. The sample gives 110,000 or so distinct CDR3 sequences, about 33% of which show up once; around 41% is in the top ten. The chain couples TRBV12-3 or TRBV12-4 to TRBJ1-1, with D perhaps matching TRBD1 (6 bases). The sample here was CD8+ T cells from cultured PBMCs, taken from culture after CMV antigen stimulation. The receptor was isolated from a human donor in good health (CMV status not recorded). Some clones in this sample may be carry-over from other donors' samples. Here the CDR3 reads CASSPGDMDPEAFF. CDR3 nucleotides: TGTGCCAGCAGTCCGGGGGACATGGATCCTGAAGCTTTCTTT.